This TCR beta chain was sequenced for a study of OX40 agonist ivuxolimab in advanced cancers. Trimming cost V 6 bases and J 3 bases, with 12 bases left between them. The length of the CDR3 is 14 residues. Germline-derived CDR1 and CDR2 are LNHDA and SQIVND (reference sequence). This table comes from immunoSEQ multiplex PCR, and its TCRdb copy is limited to in-frame clones, with some not included. The repertoire holds about 130,000 clones, 85% to 95% seen once, with 0.9% to 1.2% in the top ten. The genes are TRBV19 and TRBJ1-5; no clear D. Source: CD4+ or CD8+ T cells sorted from blood, taken in a trial of the OX40 agonist ivuxolimab. The TCR originated in an adult with an advanced solid tumor such as melanoma, head and neck, liver or kidney cancer. CDR3 protein: CASSQSSPNQPQHF. The CDR3 DNA follows: TGTGCCAGTAGCCAGTCTTCGCCCAATCAGCCCCAGCATTTT.